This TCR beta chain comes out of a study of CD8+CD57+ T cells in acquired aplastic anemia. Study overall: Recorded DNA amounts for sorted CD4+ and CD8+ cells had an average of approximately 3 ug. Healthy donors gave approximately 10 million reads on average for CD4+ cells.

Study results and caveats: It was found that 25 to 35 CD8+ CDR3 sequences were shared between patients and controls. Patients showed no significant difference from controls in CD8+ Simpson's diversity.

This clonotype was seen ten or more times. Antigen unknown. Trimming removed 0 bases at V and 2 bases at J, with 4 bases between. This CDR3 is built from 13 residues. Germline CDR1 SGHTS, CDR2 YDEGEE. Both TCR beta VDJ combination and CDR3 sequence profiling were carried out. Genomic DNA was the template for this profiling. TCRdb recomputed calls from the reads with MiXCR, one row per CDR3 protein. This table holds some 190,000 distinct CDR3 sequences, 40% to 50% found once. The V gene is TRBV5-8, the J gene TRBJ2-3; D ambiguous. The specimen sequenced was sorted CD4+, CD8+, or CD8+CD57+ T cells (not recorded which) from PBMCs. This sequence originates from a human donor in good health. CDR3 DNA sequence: TGTGCCAGCAGCTTGGGGCCCACAGATACGCAGTATTTT. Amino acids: CASSLGPTDTQYF.